This is a list of T cell receptor beta chains from one sample in a study of Graves' ophthalmopathy and Graves' hyperthyroidism. TCRdb ran MiXCR on the multiplex PCR reads and lists one entry per CDR3 protein. The data show around 1.1 million distinct CDR3 sequences, less than 45% seen once. Material for sequencing was peripheral blood or thyroid tissue (not recorded which). These receptors all come from an adult man with Graves' hyperthyroidism. Each CDR3 is given with its conserved first and last residue. The D gene is left open where the match is weak. Clone size is given for some rows only: seen once, a few or many times, or a class if the clone is expanded.

>NA|many|TRBJ1-2|TRBV29-1
TGCAGCGCCAAGTTAAGTGGTATCTATGGCTACACCTTC
CSAKLSGIYGYTF
>NA|NA|TRBJ1-1|TRBV29-1
TGCAGCTTAGTTGACAGTAACACTGAAGCTTTCTTT
CSLVDSNTEAFF
>NA|once|TRBJ1-1|TRBV12-3/TRBV12-4
TGTGCCAGCAGTTTAGGAGGGCCCGACACTGAAGCTTTCTTT
CASSLGGPDTEAFF
>NA|many|TRBJ2-7|TRBV10-3
TGTGCCATCGACAACCCTGGCGGGGTTGACGAAGGGCAGTACTTC
CAIDNPGGVDEGQYF
>NA|many|TRBJ2-6|TRBV7-2
TGTGCCAGCAGGGAGAGTTCAGGGGCCAACGTCCTGACTTTC
CASRESSGANVLTF
>NA|NA|TRBJ1-1|TRBV7-9
TGCAGCGTCGATGGGGCAGGTGAAGCTTTCTTT
CSVDGAGEAFF
>TRBD1|many|TRBJ2-5|TRBV15
TGTGCCACCAGCAGAAGCCGGGACAGGGGGGAGACCCAGTACTTC
CATSRSRDRGETQYF
>NA|NA|TRBJ1-2|TRBV27
TGTGCCAGCATGTCCCCCCGGACTCCTAACTATGGCTACACCTTC
CASMSPRTPNYGYTF
>NA|many|TRBJ2-7|TRBV7-2
TGTGCCAGCAGCTCCCCCCACTGGGGGGGCCCATACTTC
CASSSPHWGGPYF
>NA|many|TRBJ2-7|TRBV14
TGTGCCAGCAGCCCGCGGTTGGTAGGCGAGCAGTACTTC
CASSPRLVGEQYF
>TRBD2|NA|TRBJ2-2|TRBV29-1
TGCAGCTTAGCGGTAGCGGGCGGGGAGCTGTTTTTT
CSLAVAGGELFF